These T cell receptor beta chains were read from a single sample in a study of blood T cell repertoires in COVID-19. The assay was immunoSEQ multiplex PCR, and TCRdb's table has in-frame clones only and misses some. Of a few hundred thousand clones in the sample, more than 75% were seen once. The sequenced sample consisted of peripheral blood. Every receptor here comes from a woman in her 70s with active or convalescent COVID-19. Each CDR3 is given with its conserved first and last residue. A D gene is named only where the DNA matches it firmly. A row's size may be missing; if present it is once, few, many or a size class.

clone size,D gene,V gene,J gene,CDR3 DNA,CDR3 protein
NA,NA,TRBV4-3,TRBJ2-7,TGCGCCAGCAGCCAACGACTAGATCGCAACGAGCAGTACTTC,CASSQRLDRNEQYF
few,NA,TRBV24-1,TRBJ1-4,TGTGCCACCAGTCACCCGCGGGGGGGCGTTGAAAAACTGTTTTTT,CATSHPRGGVEKLFF
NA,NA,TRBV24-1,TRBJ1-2,TGTGCCACCTCAGGAGCAGCCGGGACGGGGGATAACTATGGCTACACCTTC,CATSGAAGTGDNYGYTF
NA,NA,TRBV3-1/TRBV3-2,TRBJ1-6,TGTGCCAGCAGCCAAGATATAGGGAGCTCCTATAATTCACCCCTCCACTTT,CASSQDIGSSYNSPLHF
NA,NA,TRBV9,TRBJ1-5,TGTGCCAGCAGCGTAGAAGAGGGTCAGCCCCAGCATTTT,CASSVEEGQPQHF
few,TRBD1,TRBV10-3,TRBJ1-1,TGTGCCATCAGGCCTAGGACAGGGGACACTGAAGCTTTCTTT,CAIRPRTGDTEAFF
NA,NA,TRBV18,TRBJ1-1,TGTGCCAGCTCTCAGCAGGGGTCTATGAACACTGAAGCTTTCTTT,CASSQQGSMNTEAFF
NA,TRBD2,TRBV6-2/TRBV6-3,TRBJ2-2,TGTGCCAGCAGTTATTGGTCGGGGGGAGCCGGGGAGCTGTTTTTT,CASSYWSGGAGELFF
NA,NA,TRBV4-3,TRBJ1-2,TGCGCCAGCAGCCAAGATCCGGGCTATGGCTACACCTTC,CASSQDPGYGYTF
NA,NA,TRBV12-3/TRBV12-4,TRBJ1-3,TGTGCCAGCAGAACAGGCTTTAACACCATATATTTT,CASRTGFNTIYF
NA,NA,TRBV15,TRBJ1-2,TGTGCCACCAGCAGACATGCCAGGCAGGGGTCTGGCTACACCTTC,CATSRHARQGSGYTF
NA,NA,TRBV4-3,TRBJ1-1,TGCGCCAGCAGCCTTACTAATGACAACACTGAAGCTTTCTTT,CASSLTNDNTEAFF
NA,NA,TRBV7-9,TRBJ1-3,TGTGCCAGCAGCTTAGGGCAGGGGAATGGAAACACCATATATTTT,CASSLGQGNGNTIYF
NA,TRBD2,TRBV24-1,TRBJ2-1,TGTGCCACCAGTGATTTGCGGACTAGAGGGTTCACTGAGCAGTTCTTC,CATSDLRTRGFTEQFF
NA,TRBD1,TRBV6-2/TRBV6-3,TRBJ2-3,TGTGCCAGCAGCGATGGACAGGCCACAGATACGCAGTATTTT,CASSDGQATDTQYF
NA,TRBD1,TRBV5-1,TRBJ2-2,TGCGCCAGCAGCCTTCCGGGACAGGGAATCGGGGAGCTGTTTTTT,CASSLPGQGIGELFF
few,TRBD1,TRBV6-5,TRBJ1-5,TGTGCCAGCAGTTTGTTACAGGGGGTGGGTCAGCCCCAGCATTTT,CASSLLQGVGQPQHF